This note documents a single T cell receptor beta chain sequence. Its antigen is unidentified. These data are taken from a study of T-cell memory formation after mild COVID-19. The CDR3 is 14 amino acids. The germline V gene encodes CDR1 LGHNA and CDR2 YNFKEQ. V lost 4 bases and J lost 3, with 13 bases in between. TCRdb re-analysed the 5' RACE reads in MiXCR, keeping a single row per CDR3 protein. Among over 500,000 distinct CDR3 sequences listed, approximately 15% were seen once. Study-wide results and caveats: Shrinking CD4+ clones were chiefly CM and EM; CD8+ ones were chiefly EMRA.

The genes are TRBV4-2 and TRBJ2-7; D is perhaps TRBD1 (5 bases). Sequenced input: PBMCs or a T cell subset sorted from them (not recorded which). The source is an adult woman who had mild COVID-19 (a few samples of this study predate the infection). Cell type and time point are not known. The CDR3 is CASSLAPDSYEQYF. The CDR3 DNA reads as TGTGCCAGCAGCCTCGCCCCAGACAGCTACGAGCAGTACTTC.